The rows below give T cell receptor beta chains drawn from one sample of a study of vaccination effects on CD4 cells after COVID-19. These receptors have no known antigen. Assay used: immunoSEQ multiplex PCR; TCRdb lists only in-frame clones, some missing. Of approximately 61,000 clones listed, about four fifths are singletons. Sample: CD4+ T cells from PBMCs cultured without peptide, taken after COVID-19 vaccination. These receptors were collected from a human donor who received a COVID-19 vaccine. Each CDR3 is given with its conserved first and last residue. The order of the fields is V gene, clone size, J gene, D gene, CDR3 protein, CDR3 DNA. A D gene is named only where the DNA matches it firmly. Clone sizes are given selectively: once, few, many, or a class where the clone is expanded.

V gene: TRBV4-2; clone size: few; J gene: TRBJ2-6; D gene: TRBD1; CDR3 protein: CASSQDRTGTGANVLTF; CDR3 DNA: TGTGCCAGCAGCCAAGATCGGACAGGCACTGGGGCCAACGTCCTGACTTTC
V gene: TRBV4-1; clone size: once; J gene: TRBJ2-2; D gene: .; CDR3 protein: CASSQRQATSGELFF; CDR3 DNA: TGCGCCAGCAGCCAAAGGCAGGCTACGAGCGGGGAGCTGTTTTTT
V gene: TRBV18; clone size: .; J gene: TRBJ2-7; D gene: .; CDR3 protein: CASSPRGVYEQYF; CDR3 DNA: TGTGCCAGCTCACCCCGGGGCGTCTACGAGCAGTACTTC
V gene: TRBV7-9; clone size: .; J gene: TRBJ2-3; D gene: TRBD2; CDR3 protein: CASSLTPSSGGTGDTQYF; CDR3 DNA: TGTGCCAGCAGCCTAACCCCTTCTAGCGGGGGGACGGGAGATACGCAGTATTTT
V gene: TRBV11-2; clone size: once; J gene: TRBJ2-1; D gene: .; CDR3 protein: CASSLGPREGFDEQFF; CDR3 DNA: TGTGCCAGCAGCTTAGGTCCCAGGGAAGGCTTCGATGAGCAGTTCTTC
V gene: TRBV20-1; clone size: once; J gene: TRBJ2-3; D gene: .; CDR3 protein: CSASRGPSTDTQYF; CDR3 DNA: TGCAGTGCTAGTCGGGGGCCTAGCACAGATACGCAGTATTTT
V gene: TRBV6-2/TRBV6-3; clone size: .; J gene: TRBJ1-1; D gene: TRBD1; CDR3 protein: CASSSPRQGRTEAFF; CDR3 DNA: TGTGCCAGCAGTTCCCCTCGACAGGGAAGGACTGAAGCTTTCTTT
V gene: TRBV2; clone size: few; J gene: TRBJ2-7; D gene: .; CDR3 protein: CASSRYEQYF; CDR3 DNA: TGTGCCAGCAGTCGCTACGAGCAGTACTTC
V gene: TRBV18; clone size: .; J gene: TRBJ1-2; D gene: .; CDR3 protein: CASSPPLQNYGYTF; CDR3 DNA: TGTGCCAGCTCACCACCGTTGCAGAACTATGGCTACACCTTC
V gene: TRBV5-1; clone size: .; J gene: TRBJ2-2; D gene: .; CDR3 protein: CASSFESGASTGELFF; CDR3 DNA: TGCGCCAGCAGCTTTGAGTCAGGGGCGAGCACCGGGGAGCTGTTTTTT
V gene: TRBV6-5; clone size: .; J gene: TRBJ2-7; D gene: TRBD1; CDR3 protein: CASSYSAGQGLEQYF; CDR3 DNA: TGTGCCAGCAGTTACTCGGCGGGACAGGGTCTCGAGCAGTACTTC
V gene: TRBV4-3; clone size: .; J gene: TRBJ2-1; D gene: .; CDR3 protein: CASSQDYYYEQFF; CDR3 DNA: TGCGCCAGCAGCCAAGATTATTACTATGAGCAGTTCTTC
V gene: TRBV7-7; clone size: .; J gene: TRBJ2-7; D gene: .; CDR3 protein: CASSSWGAGEQYF; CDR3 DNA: TGTGCTAGCAGTAGTTGGGGGGCAGGGGAGCAGTACTTC
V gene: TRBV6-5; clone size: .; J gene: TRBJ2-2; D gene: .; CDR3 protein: CASSSPGEGSGELFF; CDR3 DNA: TGTGCCAGCAGTTCCCCAGGGGAGGGGTCCGGGGAGCTGTTTTTT
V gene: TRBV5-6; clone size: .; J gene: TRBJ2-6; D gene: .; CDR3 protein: CASSRFSGANVLTF; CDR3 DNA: TGTGCCAGCAGCCGTTTCTCTGGGGCCAACGTCCTGACTTTC
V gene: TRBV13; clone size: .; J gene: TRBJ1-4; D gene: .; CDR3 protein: CASSLSRDGAGEKLFF; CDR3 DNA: TGTGCCAGCAGCTTGTCCAGGGATGGGGCGGGAGAAAAACTGTTTTTT
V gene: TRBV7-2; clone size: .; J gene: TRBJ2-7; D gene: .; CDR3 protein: CASSYMDRGTEQYF; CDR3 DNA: TGTGCCAGCAGCTACATGGATCGGGGGACCGAGCAGTACTTC
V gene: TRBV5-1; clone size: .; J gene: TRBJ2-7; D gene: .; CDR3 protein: CASSLVGQAPYEQYF; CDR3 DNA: TGCGCCAGCAGCTTGGTAGGGCAAGCCCCCTACGAGCAGTACTTC
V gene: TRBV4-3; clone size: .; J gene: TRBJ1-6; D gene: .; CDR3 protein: CASSQGTGRHNSPLHF; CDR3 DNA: TGCGCCAGCAGCCAAGGAACGGGGAGGCATAATTCACCCCTCCACTTT
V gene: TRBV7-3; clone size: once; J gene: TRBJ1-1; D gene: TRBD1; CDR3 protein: CASSTGTGTEAFF; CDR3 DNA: TGTGCCAGCAGCACAGGGACAGGCACTGAAGCTTTCTTT
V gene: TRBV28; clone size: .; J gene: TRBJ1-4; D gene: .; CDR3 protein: CASSPRTTGREKLFF; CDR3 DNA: TGTGCCAGCAGCCCTAGGACAACCGGAAGGGAAAAACTGTTTTTT
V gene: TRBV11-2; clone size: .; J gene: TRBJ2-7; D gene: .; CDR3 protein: CASSLVWGPYEQYF; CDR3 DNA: TGTGCCAGCAGCTTAGTTTGGGGACCCTACGAGCAGTACTTC
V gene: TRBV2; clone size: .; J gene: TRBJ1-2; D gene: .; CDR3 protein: CASNSGTRSTTYGYTF; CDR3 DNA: TGTGCCAGCAATTCCGGCACTCGCTCGACGACTTATGGCTACACCTTC